The rows below give T cell receptor beta chains drawn from one sample of a study of blood T cell repertoires in COVID-19. TCRdb's copy holds only in-frame clones and misses some; the assay was immunoSEQ multiplex PCR. The data contain about 48,000 clones, 77% of them singletons. Sequencing input: peripheral blood. These TCRs come from a human donor with active or convalescent COVID-19. The donor label of this sample is uncertain. The CDR3 runs from the conserved cysteine through the conserved F or W. A D gene is named only where the DNA matches it firmly. For some rows the clone size is stated as once, few or many, or as a class when expanded; others skip it.

TRBV7-2	TRBJ2-3	.	TRBD1	TGTGCCAGCGGGGACAGGGGTTCTTTCACAGATACGCAGTATTTT	CASGDRGSFTDTQYF
TRBV5-4	TRBJ2-4	once	.	TGTGCCAGCAGCTTGGGGGACAACGTCCCCAAAAACATTCAGTACTTC	CASSLGDNVPKNIQYF
TRBV7-9	TRBJ2-1	.	TRBD2	TGTGCCAGCAGCTTCCTTAGCGGGAGCTCCTACAATGAGCAGTTCTTC	CASSFLSGSSYNEQFF
TRBV18	TRBJ1-1	.	.	TGTGCCAGCTCACCACCCGCGGGGACGGCTTTCTTT	CASSPPAGTAFF
TRBV9	TRBJ2-1	.	.	TGTGCCAGCAGCGTAGCGGGAAGCTACAATGAGCAGTTCTTC	CASSVAGSYNEQFF
TRBV7-2	TRBJ1-1	.	.	TGTGCCAGCAGCTTAGGGGCCCCTGATTCTGAAGCTTTCTTT	CASSLGAPDSEAFF
TRBV9	TRBJ2-5	.	TRBD2	TGTGCCAGCAGTAGTAGTACTAGCGGGAGTCAGACCCAGTACTTC	CASSSSTSGSQTQYF
TRBV4-2	TRBJ2-2	.	.	TGTGCCAGCAGCCAAGAGGGTCGGAGTTCCTACACCGGGGAGCTGTTTTTT	CASSQEGRSSYTGELFF
TRBV6-5	TRBJ1-1	.	.	TGTGCCAGCATGAGGAGGACTGAAGCTTTCTTT	CASMRRTEAFF
TRBV18	TRBJ1-1	.	.	TGTGCCAGCTCACCACGGGGGAGGAGCACTGAAGCTTTCTTT	CASSPRGRSTEAFF
TRBV4-3	TRBJ1-3	.	.	TGCGCCAGCAGCCAAATCGGTGGAGCTGGAAACACCATATATTTT	CASSQIGGAGNTIYF
TRBV18	TRBJ1-1	.	TRBD1	TGTGCCAGCTCACCACCGCGGACAGGGGGCTCCATGAACACTGAAGCTTTCTTT	CASSPPRTGGSMNTEAFF
TRBV12-5	TRBJ2-5	few	.	TGTGCTAGTGGTTTGGAGGGGGGGTTAGGGGAGACCCAGTACTTC	CASGLEGGLGETQYF
TRBV2	TRBJ2-1	.	TRBD2	TGTGCCAGCAGCCCCGGGACTAGCGGGCCAAATGAGCAGTTCTTC	CASSPGTSGPNEQFF
TRBV10-3	TRBJ1-5	once	.	TGTGCCATCGGCGCAGGGAATCAGCCCCAGCATTTT	CAIGAGNQPQHF
TRBV6-5	TRBJ2-7	few	.	TGTGCCAGCAAAACTTTCGGGACTGATACCTACGAGCAGTACTTC	CASKTFGTDTYEQYF